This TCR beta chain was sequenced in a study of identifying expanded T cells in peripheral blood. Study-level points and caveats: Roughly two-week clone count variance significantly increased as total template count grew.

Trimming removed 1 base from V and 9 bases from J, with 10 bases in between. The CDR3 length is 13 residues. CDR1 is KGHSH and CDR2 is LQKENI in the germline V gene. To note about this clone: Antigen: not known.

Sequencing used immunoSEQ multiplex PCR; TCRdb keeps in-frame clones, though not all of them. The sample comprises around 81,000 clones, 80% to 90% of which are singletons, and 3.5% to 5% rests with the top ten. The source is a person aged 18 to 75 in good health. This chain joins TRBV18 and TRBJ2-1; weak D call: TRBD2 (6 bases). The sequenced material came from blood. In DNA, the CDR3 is TGTGCCAGCTCACCACAGGGAGGAGTTGAGCAGTTCTTC. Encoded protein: CASSPQGGVEQFF.